Listed below are T cell receptor beta chains from one sample, sequenced in a study of identical twins. TCRdb redid the calling of the 5' RACE reads with MiXCR, one entry per CDR3 protein. Of a few hundred thousand distinct CDR3 sequences listed, roughly an eighth are singletons. In addition, the sample was reused for a study of yellow fever vaccine responses in identical twins.

Sequencing was carried out using CD4+ T cells sorted from blood. These receptors all come from a woman aged 18-29 years in good health. Both conserved end residues are part of each CDR3. The D gene is left open where the match is weak. Clone size appears in some rows only: once, few, many, or a class for an expanded clone.

V gene	J gene	clone size	D gene	CDR3 DNA	CDR3 protein
TRBV12-2	TRBJ2-5	NA	NA	TGTGCAAGTCGCTTATCGATCTTTGTGAGCCCCGGGACAGAGAGGGACCTCCAAGAGACCCAGTACTTC	CASRLSIFVSPGTERDLQETQYF
TRBV2	TRBJ1-1	NA	NA	TGTGCCAGCAGTGAGAGATTGGGCACTGAAGCTTTCTTT	CASSERLGTEAFF
TRBV10-3	TRBJ2-3	few	NA	TGTGCCATCTCCCTGGGCGCGGCTAGCACAGATACGCAGTATTTT	CAISLGAASTDTQYF
TRBV6-5	TRBJ2-3	few	TRBD2	TGTGCCAGCAGTTCTAAGACTAGCGGGACAGATACGCAGTATTTT	CASSSKTSGTDTQYF
TRBV28	TRBJ2-3	few	TRBD1	TGTGCCAGCAGTTTGGGACAGATATACACAGATACGCAGTATTTT	CASSLGQIYTDTQYF
TRBV5-6	TRBJ2-6	NA	TRBD1	TGTGCCAGCAGCTTGGGGACAGGGAAGGCTGGGGCCAACGTCCTGACTTTC	CASSLGTGKAGANVLTF
TRBV7-2	TRBJ2-2	NA	TRBD1	TGTGCCAGCAGCTTGTACCAGGGGGCACGTATCACCGGGGAGCTGTTTTTT	CASSLYQGARITGELFF
TRBV5-1	TRBJ2-1	NA	TRBD1	TGCGCCAGCAGCTCGGGACAGTCGAGCTCCTACAATGAGCAGTTCTTC	CASSSGQSSSYNEQFF
TRBV13	TRBJ2-3	many	NA	TGTGCCAGCAGCTTAAATACGCAGTATTTT	CASSLNTQYF
TRBV11-2	TRBJ2-7	NA	TRBD2	TGTGCCAGCAGCCCCCAACCGACTAGCGGGAGATCCCACTACGAGCAGTACTTC	CASSPQPTSGRSHYEQYF
TRBV4-3	TRBJ1-6	NA	NA	TGCGCCAGCAGCCAAGAAGCAGGTTATAATTCACCCCTCCACTTT	CASSQEAGYNSPLHF
TRBV6-1	TRBJ2-7	few	NA	TGTGCCAGCAGGTCCAGTCTTGGGACTGGGTACGAGCAGTACTTC	CASRSSLGTGYEQYF
TRBV5-1	TRBJ1-1	few	NA	TGCGCCAGCAGCTTAGTTGCAGGGACGAACACTGAAGCTTTCTTT	CASSLVAGTNTEAFF
TRBV12-3/TRBV12-4	TRBJ2-3	many	TRBD2	TGTGCCAGCAGCTCCGGGACTATCAGCACAGATACGCAGTATTTT	CASSSGTISTDTQYF
TRBV7-2	TRBJ2-7	few	TRBD1	TGTGCCAGCAGCACGGGACAGGGATACTACGAGCAGTACTTC	CASSTGQGYYEQYF
TRBV3-1	TRBJ2-1	NA	TRBD2	TGTGCCTGCTGCTCGTATGCGGGACTAGGACCCAATGAGCAGTTCTTC	CACCSYAGLGPNEQFF
TRBV3-1	TRBJ2-2	few	NA	TGTGCCAGCCACCTCCAGGGAACCACCGGGGAGCTGTTTTTT	CASHLQGTTGELFF
TRBV7-2	TRBJ2-3	few	NA	TGTGCCAGCAGCGCCGCCGTAACCACAGATACGCAGTATTTT	CASSAAVTTDTQYF
TRBV11-2	TRBJ2-4	NA	NA	TGTGCCAGCAGCCCTAGCCCCCCCCGATTCTTAGCCAAAAACATTCAGTACTTC	CASSPSPPRFLAKNIQYF
TRBV2	TRBJ2-1	NA	TRBD2	TGTGCCTTCTGTCCCCGGACTAGCGGGAGTAAGCGGGGCAATGAGCAGTTCTTC	CAFCPRTSGSKRGNEQFF
TRBV10-3	TRBJ2-3	NA	TRBD1	TGTGCCATCAGTGGACAGGGGCCACATTTCACAGATACGCAGTATTTT	CAISGQGPHFTDTQYF
TRBV4-3	TRBJ2-7	many	TRBD1	TGCGCCAGCAGCCAAGCCCGAGACAGGGCCGAGCAGTACTTC	CASSQARDRAEQYF
TRBV15	TRBJ2-4	NA	TRBD2	TGTGCCACCAGCAGGGAACTAGCGGGGAGCCTCGGGACCTTCGGAAACATTCAGTACTTC	CATSRELAGSLGTFGNIQYF
TRBV20-1	TRBJ2-7	NA	NA	TGCAGTGCGCAAACAACGAGACAGGCCACCTACGAGCAGTACTTC	CSAQTTRQATYEQYF
TRBV9	TRBJ1-5	NA	NA	TGTGCCAGCAGCGTGAATGGGGACAATCAGCCCCAGCATTTT	CASSVNGDNQPQHF
TRBV12-3/TRBV12-4	TRBJ2-3	many	NA	TGTGCCAGCAGTTTTACAGGCAGGGAAACAGATACGCAGTATTTT	CASSFTGRETDTQYF
TRBV7-9	TRBJ2-1	few	NA	TGTGCCAGCAGCCGCTCGGGGGAGTTTGGGAATGAGCAGTTCTTC	CASSRSGEFGNEQFF
TRBV18	TRBJ2-1	NA	NA	TGTGCCAGCTCACCATATCCCGGGGAGTTCTTC	CASSPYPGEFF
TRBV3-1	TRBJ1-2	many	NA	TGTGCCAGCAGCCCGAGAGGGATCGGCTATGGCTACACCTTC	CASSPRGIGYGYTF
TRBV28	TRBJ2-3	NA	NA	TGTGCCAGCAGTTTTTATGAGAGCTTCACAGATACGCAGTATTTT	CASSFYESFTDTQYF
TRBV7-3	TRBJ2-7	NA	TRBD2	TGTGCCAGCAGCTCCCGAGCGGGGGGGTTAAACGAGCAGTACTTC	CASSSRAGGLNEQYF
TRBV4-2	TRBJ2-5	NA	NA	TGTGCCAGCAGCCAAGAAACGGAAAAGACCCAGTACTTC	CASSQETEKTQYF
TRBV12-3/TRBV12-4	TRBJ2-5	NA	NA	TGTGCCAGCAGTTTTTCTTGGGGGGTGAAGGAAGAGACCCAGTACTTC	CASSFSWGVKEETQYF
TRBV19	TRBJ2-2	few	NA	TGTGCCAGTAGTATTAGTCCACGGGAGCTGTTTTTT	CASSISPRELFF
TRBV20-1	TRBJ2-3	NA	TRBD2	TGCAGTGCTACCAAACTAGCGGAGAGCACAGATACGCAGTATTTT	CSATKLAESTDTQYF
TRBV5-1	TRBJ2-1	NA	NA	TGCGCCAGCAGCTTGGCCGAACAGTTATTAAACAATGAGCAGTTCTTC	CASSLAEQLLNNEQFF
TRBV7-2	TRBJ1-1	NA	NA	TGTGCCAGCAGCTCCGCTCGGGCCAACACTGAAGCTTTCTTT	CASSSARANTEAFF
TRBV20-1	TRBJ2-3	few	TRBD2	TGCAGTGCTAGCGGGACTAGCGGGAGTATCTCAGATACGCAGTATTTT	CSASGTSGSISDTQYF
TRBV4-1	TRBJ2-5	NA	TRBD2	TGCGCCAGCAGCCAAGCCCGCGGGGGAGTAGAGACCCAGTACTTC	CASSQARGGVETQYF
TRBV7-3	TRBJ2-7	NA	TRBD1	TGTGCCAGCAGCGCGAGACAGGGCGAGCAGTACTTC	CASSARQGEQYF
TRBV12-3/TRBV12-4	TRBJ2-2	many	NA	TGTGCCAGCAGTTTAGTCCGGGGTTCGAACACCGGGGAGCTGTTTTTT	CASSLVRGSNTGELFF
TRBV29-1	TRBJ2-7	many	NA	TGCAGCGTACGGACAGAAGCGGGCCACGAGCAGTACTTC	CSVRTEAGHEQYF
TRBV5-1	TRBJ2-1	NA	TRBD2	TGCGCCAGCAGCTTGGAGCTGGGACTACCTACTCTCTCCTACAATGAGCAGTTCTTC	CASSLELGLPTLSYNEQFF
TRBV12-3/TRBV12-4	TRBJ2-5	few	NA	TGTGCCAGCAGGACGGGATTAACAGGAGAGACCCAGTACTTC	CASRTGLTGETQYF
TRBV4-2	TRBJ1-1	NA	TRBD1	TGTGCCAGCAGCCAAGAAGCTATAGGGACAGGGAACACTGAAGCTTTCTTT	CASSQEAIGTGNTEAFF
TRBV2	TRBJ2-7	many	TRBD1	TGTGCCAGCAGAGAGGGACAGGGGCAGGGCTACGAGCAGTACTTC	CASREGQGQGYEQYF